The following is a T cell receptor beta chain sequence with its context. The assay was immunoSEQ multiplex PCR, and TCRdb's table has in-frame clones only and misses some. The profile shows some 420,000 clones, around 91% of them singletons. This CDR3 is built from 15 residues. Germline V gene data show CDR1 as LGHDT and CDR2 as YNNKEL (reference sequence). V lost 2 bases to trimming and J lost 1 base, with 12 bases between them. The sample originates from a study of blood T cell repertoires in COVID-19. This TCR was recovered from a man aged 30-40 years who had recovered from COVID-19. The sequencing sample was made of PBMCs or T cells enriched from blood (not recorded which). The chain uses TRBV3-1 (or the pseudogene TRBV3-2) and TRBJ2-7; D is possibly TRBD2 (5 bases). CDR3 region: CASSQFPGDSYEQYF. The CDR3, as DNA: TGTGCCAGCAGCCAATTTCCCGGGGATTCCTACGAGCAGTACTTC.